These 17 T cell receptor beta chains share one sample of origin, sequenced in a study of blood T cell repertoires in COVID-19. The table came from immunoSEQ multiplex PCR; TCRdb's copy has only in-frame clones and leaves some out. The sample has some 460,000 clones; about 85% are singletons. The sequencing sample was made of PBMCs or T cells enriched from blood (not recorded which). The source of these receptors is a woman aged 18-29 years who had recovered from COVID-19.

The CDR3 spells CATSRDVQKGGNTIYF. CDR3 DNA sequence: TGTGCCACCAGCAGAGATGTACAGAAAGGTGGAAACACCATATATTTT. The chain links TRBV15 to TRBJ1-3; D remains ambiguous. CDR1 is LNHNV, CDR2 YYDKDF, per germline (reference sequence). Trimming stripped 0 bases from V and 3 bases from J, with 12 bases between. There are 16 residues in the CDR3.

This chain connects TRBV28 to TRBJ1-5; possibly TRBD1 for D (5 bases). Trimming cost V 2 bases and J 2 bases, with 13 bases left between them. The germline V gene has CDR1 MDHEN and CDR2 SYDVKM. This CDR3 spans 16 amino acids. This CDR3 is CASSLVSGEGNQPQHF. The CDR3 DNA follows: TGTGCCAGCAGTTTAGTGTCGGGGGAAGGCAATCAGCCCCAGCATTTT. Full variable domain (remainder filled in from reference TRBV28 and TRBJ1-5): DVKVTQSSRYLVKRTGEKVFLECVQDMDHENMFWYRQDPGLGLRLIYFSYDVKMKEKGDIPEGYSVSREKKERFSLILESASTNQTSMYLCASSLVSGEGNQPQHFGDGTRLSIL.

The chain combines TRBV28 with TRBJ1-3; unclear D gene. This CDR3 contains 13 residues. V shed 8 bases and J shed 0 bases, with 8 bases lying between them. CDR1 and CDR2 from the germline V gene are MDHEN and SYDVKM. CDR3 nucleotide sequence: TGTGCCAGCCCCAGTTCCTCTGGAAACACCATATATTTT. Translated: CASPSSSGNTIYF.

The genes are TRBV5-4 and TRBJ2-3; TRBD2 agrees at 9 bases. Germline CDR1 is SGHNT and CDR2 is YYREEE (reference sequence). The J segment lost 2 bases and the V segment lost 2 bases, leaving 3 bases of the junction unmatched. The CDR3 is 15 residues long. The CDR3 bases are TGTGCCAGCAGCTTTAGCGGGGGTAACACAGATACGCAGTATTTT. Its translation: CASSFSGGNTDTQYF. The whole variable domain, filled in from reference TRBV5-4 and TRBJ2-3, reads ETGVTQSPTHLIKTRGQQVTLRCSSQSGHNTVSWYQQALGQGPQFIFQYYREEENGRGNFPPRFSGLQFPNYSSELNVNALELDDSALYLCASSFSGGNTDTQYFGPGTRLTVL.

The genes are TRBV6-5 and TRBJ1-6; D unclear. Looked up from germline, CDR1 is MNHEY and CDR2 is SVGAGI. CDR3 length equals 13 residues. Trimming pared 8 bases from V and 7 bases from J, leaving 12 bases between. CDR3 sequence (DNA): TGTGCCAGCCGCAGTGGAGCAAATTCACCCCTCCACTTT. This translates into CASRSGANSPLHF.

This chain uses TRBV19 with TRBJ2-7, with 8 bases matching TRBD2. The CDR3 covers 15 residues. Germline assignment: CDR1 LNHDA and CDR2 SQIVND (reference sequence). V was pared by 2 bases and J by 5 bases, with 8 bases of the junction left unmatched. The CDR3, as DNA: TGTGCCAGTAGTATACCGGGACTAGGGAGGAACGAGCAGTACTTC. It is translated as CASSIPGLGRNEQYF.

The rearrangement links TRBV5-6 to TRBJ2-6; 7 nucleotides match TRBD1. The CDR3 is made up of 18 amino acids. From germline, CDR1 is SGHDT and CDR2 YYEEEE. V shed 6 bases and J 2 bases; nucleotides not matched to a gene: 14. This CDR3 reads CASTRWSTQGTGANVLTF. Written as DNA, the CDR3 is TGTGCCAGCACCCGATGGAGTACACAGGGGACTGGGGCCAACGTCCTGACTTTC.

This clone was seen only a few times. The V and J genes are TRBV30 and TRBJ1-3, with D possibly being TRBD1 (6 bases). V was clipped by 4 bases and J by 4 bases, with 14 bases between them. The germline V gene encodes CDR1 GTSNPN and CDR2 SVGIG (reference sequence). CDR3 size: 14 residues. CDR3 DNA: TGTGCCTGGACTAATGGACAGTTCGGAAACACCATATATTTT. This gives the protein CAWTNGQFGNTIYF. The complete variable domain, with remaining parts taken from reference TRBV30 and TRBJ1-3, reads SQTIHQWPATLVQPVGSPLSLECTVEGTSNPNLYWYRQAAGRGLQLLFYSVGIGQISSEVPQNLSASRPQDRQFILSSKKLLLSDSGFYLCAWTNGQFGNTIYFGEGSWLTVV.

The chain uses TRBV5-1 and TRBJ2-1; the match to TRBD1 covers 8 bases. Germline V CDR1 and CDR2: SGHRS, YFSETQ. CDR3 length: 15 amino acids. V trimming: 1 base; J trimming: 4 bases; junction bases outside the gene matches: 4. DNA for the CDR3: TGCGCCAGCAGCTTGAACACAGGGGGGTACAATGAGCAGTTCTTC. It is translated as CASSLNTGGYNEQFF.

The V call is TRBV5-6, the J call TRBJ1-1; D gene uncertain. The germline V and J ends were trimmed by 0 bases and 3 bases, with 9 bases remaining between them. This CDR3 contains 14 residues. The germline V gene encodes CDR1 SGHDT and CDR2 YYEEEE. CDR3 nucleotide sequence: TGTGCCAGCAGCTTGGTTACGAGCTACACTGAAGCTTTCTTT. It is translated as CASSLVTSYTEAFF.

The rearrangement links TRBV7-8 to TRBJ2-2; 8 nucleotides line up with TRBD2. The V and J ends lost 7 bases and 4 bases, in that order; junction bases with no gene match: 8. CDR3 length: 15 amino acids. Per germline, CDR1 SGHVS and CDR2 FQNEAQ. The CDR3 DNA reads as TGTGCCAGCAACGATCGGCGGGGGGCCACCGGGGAGCTGTTTTTT. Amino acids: CASNDRRGATGELFF.

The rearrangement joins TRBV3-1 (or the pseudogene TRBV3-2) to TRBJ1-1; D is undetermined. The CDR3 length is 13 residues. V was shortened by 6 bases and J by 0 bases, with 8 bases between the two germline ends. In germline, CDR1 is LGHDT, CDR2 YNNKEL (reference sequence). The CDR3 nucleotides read TGTGCCAGCAGTAGTGAATTGAACACTGAAGCTTTCTTT. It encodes CASSSELNTEAFF.

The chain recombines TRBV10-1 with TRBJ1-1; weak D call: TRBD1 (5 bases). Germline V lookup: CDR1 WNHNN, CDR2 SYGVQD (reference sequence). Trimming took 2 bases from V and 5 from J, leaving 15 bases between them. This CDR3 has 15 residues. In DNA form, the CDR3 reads TGCGCCAGCAGTGAGGGTCTGCGGGGGGATACTGAAGCTTTCTTT. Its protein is CASSEGLRGDTEAFF.

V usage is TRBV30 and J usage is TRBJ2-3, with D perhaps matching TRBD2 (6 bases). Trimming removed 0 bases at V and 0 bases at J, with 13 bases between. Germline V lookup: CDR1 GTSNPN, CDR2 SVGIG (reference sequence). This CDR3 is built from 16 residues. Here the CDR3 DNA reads TGTGCCTGGAGTGTTTGGGACTCCGATAGCACAGATACGCAGTATTTT. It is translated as CAWSVWDSDSTDTQYF.

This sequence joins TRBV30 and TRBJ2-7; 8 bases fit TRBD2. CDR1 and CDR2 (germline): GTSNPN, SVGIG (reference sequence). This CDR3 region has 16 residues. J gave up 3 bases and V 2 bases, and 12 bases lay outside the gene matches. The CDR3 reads CAWSKYRRGAYYEQYF. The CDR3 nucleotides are TGTGCCTGGAGTAAATATCGGCGGGGGGCATACTACGAGCAGTACTTC.

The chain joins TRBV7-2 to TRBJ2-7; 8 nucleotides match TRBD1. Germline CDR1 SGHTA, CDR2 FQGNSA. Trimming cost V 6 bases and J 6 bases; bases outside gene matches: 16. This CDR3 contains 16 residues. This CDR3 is CASSSGQGSRSAEQYF. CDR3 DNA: TGTGCCAGCAGTAGTGGACAGGGTTCCCGATCGGCCGAGCAGTACTTC.

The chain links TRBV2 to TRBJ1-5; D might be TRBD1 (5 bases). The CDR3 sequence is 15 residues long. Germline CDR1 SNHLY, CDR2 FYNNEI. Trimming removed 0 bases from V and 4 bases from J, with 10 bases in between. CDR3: CASSEAGRGNQPQHF. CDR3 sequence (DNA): TGTGCCAGCAGTGAAGCGGGGCGGGGAAATCAGCCCCAGCATTTT.